Below, one T cell receptor (beta chain) is given with its context. These data belong to a study of blood T cell repertoires in COVID-19. Sequenced by immunoSEQ multiplex PCR; TCRdb stores in-frame clones only, minus some. Altogether about 150,000 clones are present, over 70% being singletons, with the ten largest covering about 8.6%. The CDR3 is 14 residues long. Sequencing was done on a sample of peripheral blood. The clonotype originates from a man aged 50 to 59 with active or convalescent COVID-19. The chain joins TRBV21-1 to TRBJ1-4; the table assigns TRBD1, which was not confirmed against the DNA. TRBV21-1 is assigned pseudogene status. In DNA form, the CDR3 reads TGTGCCAGCAGCAAACAGGCAGTACAAGAAAAACTGTTTTTT. Encoded protein: CASSKQAVQEKLFF.